This entry is about one T cell receptor beta chain. This clone's antigen is unknown. Base qualities are not at hand, and no much larger clone is one base apart. For sequencing of the TCRbeta CDR3 region, genomic DNA was extracted from the sorted cells. The immunoSEQ Assay was used for sequencing of TCRbeta CDR3 regions. The immuneACCESS repertoire file appears here via TCRdb, limited to in-frame rearrangements. These files lack a portion of the clones; in checked studies, under half of the deficit traces to unresolved V genes, and the cause of the others is not known. The sample has over 150,000 clones on record, 90% to 95% of them singletons. The ten largest account for approximately 0.3% of the sample. This entry is derived from a study of OX40 agonist ivuxolimab in advanced cancers. Describing the broader study: Ivuxolimab, which targeted the costimulatory receptor OX40 (CD134), was an agonistic, fully human IgG2 monoclonal antibody. The paper reports the monotherapy dose-escalation portion (N ≈ 50 patients) of the phase I ivuxolimab trial. Intravenous ivuxolimab was administered to patients every 2 weeks at six dose levels: 0.01, 0.1, 0.3, 1.5, 3 and 10 mg/kg. Peripheral TCRbeta sequencing aimed to test whether ivuxolimab altered TCR sequence diversity and caused clonal T-cell expansion. Patients were allowed to have had prior anti-PD-1, anti-PD-L1 or anti-CTLA-4 therapy, and around two fifths of the dose-escalation patients had been treated with checkpoint inhibitors. Among the approximately 54 dose-escalation patients, around 19 had hepatocellular carcinoma, roughly 15 melanoma, 9 renal cell carcinoma and 9 head and neck cancer. Three dose-escalation patients achieved partial responses, one with hepatocellular carcinoma and two with cutaneous melanoma. A male proportion of roughly 80% and a mean age of around 60 years, ranging from roughly 20 to 80, were recorded for the dose-escalation cohort.

Patients with a history of autoimmune disease or receiving systemic immunosuppression were excluded from the trial. Peripheral blood for TCR sequencing was collected from all dose cohorts at baseline, on cycle 4 day 1, and on cycle 7 day 1. The samples were drawn from a first-in-human, open-label, multicenter phase I dose-escalation trial of ivuxolimab. The trial enrolled adults with locally advanced or metastatic head and neck squamous cell, hepatocellular, melanoma or renal cell carcinoma. CD4+ and CD8+ T cells were sorted separately from peripheral blood before TCR sequencing. CDR1 and CDR2, per the germline V gene, are KGHSH and LQKENI. Trimming removed 3 bases from V and 5 bases from J, leaving 7 bases between the germline ends. Taken from cysteine to phenylalanine, the CDR3 has 13 residues. Only the CDR3 part of the read is kept: 39 bases, read in frame from the first base. What the authors observed across the whole study: In partial responders in the 0.1-3.0 mg/kg groups, normalized peripheral clonal expansion was found to be among the lowest, especially among CD8+ T cells. Low levels of normalized T-cell clonal expansion were also seen in some patients who did not respond. Clonal expansion of both CD4+ and CD8+ blood T cells was observed from baseline to week 6 at doses 0.1 to 3.0 mg/kg. After ivuxolimab, CD8+ T cells had more expanded clones than CD4+ T cells on average. Which antigens the clonally expanded peripheral T cells were specific for was not determined.

This specimen consisted of CD4+ or CD8+ T cells sorted from blood, obtained in a trial of the OX40 agonist ivuxolimab. The rearrangement combines TRBV18 with TRBJ1-4, with no confidently assigned D gene. The source is an adult with an advanced solid tumor such as melanoma, head and neck, liver or kidney cancer. The CDR3 protein: CASSPTGNEKLFF. The DNA sequence follows: TGTGCCAGCTCACCGACGGGGAATGAAAAACTGTTTTTT.